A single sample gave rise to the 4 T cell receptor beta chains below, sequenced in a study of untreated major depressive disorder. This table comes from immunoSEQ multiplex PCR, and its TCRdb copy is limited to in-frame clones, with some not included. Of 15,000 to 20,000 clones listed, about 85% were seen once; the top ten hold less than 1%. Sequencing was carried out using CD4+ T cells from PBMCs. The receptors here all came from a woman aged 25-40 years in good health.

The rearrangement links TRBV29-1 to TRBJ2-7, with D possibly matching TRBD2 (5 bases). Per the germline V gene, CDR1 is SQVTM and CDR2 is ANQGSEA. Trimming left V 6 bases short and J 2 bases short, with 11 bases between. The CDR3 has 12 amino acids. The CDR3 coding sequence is TGCAGCGTGGTGGCCGGGACCTACGAGCAGTACTTC. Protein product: CSVVAGTYEQYF.

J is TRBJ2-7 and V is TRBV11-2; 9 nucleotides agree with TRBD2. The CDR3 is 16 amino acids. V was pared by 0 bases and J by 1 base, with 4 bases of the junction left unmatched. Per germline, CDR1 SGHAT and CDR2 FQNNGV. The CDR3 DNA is TGTGCCAGCAGCTTAGATGCTAGCGGGAAATCCTACGAGCAGTACTTC. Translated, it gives CASSLDASGKSYEQYF.

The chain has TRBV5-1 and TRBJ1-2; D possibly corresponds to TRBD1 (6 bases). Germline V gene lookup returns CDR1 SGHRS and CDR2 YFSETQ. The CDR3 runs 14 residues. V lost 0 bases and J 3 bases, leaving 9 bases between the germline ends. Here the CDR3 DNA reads TGCGCCAGCAGCTTGGTGGGGGCTGACTATGGCTACACCTTC. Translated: CASSLVGADYGYTF.

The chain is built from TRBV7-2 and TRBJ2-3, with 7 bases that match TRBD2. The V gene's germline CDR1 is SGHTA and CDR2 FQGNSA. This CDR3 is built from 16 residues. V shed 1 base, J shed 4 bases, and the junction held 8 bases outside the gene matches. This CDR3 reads CASSLVGGRGADTQYF. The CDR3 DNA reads TGTGCCAGCAGCTTAGTGGGCGGGAGAGGCGCAGATACGCAGTATTTT.